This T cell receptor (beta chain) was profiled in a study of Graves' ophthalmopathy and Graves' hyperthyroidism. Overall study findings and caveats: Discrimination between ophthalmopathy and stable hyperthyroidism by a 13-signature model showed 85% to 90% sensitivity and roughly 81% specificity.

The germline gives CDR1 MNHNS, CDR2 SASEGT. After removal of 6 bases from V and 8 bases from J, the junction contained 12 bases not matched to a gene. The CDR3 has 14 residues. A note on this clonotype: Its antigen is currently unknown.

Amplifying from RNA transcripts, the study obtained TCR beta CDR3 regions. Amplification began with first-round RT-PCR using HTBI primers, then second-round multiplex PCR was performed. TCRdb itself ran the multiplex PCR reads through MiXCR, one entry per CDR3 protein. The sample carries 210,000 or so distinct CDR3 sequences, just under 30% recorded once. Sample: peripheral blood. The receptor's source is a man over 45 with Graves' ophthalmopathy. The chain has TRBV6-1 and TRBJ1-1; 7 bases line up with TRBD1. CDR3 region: CASSPGQAFSEAFF. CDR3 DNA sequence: TGTGCCAGCAGCCCCGGACAGGCCTTTAGCGAAGCTTTCTTT.